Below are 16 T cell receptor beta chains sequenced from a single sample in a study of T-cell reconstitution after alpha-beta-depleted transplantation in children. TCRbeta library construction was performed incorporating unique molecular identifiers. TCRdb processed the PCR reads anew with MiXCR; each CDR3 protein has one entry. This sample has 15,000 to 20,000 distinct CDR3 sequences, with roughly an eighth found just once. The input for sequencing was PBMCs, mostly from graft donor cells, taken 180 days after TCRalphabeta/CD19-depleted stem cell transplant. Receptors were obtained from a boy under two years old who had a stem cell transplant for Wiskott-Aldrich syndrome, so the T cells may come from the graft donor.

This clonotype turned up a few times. The CDR3 loop is CASRGTGGTGELFF. The CDR3 DNA reads TGTGCCAGCAGAGGGACAGGGGGCACCGGGGAGCTGTTTTTT. This sequence joins TRBV12-3 or TRBV12-4 and TRBJ2-2; 11 nucleotides align to TRBD1. Trimming removed 6 bases from V and 4 bases from J; junction bases left unmatched: 1. This CDR3 has 14 amino acids.

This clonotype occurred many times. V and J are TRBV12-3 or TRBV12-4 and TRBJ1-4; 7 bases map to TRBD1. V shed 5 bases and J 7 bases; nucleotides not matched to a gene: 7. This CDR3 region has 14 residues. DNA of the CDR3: TGTGCCAGCAGTGCGAGACAGGGAAGTGAAAAACTGTTTTTT. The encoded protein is CASSARQGSEKLFF.

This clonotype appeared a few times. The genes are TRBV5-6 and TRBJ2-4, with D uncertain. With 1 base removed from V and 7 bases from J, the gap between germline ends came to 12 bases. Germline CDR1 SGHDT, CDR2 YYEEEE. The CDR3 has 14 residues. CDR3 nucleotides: TGTGCCAGCAGCTTGAAAACTGCCGGGAACATTCAGTACTTC. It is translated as CASSLKTAGNIQYF.

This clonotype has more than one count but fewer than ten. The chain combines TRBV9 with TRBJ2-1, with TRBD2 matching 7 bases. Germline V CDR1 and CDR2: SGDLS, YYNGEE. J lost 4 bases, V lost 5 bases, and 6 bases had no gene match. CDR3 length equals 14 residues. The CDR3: CASSGTIGYNEQFF. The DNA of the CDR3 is TGTGCCAGCAGTGGGACTATTGGGTACAATGAGCAGTTCTTC.

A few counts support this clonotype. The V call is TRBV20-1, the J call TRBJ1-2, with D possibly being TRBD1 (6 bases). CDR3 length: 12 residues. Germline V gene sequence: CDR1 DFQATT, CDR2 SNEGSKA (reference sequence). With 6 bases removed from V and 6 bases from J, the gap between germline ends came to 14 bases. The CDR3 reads CSALQGVDGYTF. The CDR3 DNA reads TGCAGTGCCTTACAGGGAGTGGATGGCTACACCTTC.

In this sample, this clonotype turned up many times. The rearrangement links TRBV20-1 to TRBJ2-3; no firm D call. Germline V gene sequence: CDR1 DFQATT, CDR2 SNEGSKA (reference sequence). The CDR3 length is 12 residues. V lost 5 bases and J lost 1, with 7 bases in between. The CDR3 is CSASLGTDTQYF. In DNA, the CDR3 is TGCAGTGCTTCCCTAGGCACAGATACGCAGTATTTT.

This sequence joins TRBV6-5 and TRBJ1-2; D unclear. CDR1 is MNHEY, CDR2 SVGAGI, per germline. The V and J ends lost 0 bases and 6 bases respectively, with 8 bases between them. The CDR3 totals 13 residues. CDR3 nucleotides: TGTGCCAGCAGTTACTCAATTGCGCATGGCTACACCTTC. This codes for CASSYSIAHGYTF.

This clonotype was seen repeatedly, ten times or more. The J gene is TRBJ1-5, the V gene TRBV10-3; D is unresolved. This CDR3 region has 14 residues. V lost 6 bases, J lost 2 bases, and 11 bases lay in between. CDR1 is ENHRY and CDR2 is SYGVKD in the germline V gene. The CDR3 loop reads CAIRADNGNQPQHF. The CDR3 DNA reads TGTGCCATCAGAGCAGATAATGGCAATCAGCCCCAGCATTTT.

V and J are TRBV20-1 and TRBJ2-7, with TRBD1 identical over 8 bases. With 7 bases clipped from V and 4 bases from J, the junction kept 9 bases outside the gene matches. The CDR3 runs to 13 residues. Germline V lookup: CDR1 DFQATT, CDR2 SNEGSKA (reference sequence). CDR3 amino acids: CSVGQGDVYEQYF. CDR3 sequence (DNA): TGCAGTGTTGGACAGGGTGATGTTTACGAGCAGTACTTC.

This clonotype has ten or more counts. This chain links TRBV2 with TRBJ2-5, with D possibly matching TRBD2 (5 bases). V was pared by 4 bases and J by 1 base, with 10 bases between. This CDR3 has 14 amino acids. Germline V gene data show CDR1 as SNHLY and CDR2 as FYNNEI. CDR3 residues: CASSVWEPQETQYF. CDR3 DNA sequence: TGTGCCAGCAGTGTTTGGGAGCCCCAAGAGACCCAGTACTTC.

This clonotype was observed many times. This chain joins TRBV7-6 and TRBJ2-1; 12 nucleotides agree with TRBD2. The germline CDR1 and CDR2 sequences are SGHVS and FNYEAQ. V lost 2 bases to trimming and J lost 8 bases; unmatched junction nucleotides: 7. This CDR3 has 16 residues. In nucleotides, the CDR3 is TGTGCCAGCAGCTTATCGCGGACTAGCGGGACCTATGAGCAGTTCTTC. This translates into CASSLSRTSGTYEQFF.

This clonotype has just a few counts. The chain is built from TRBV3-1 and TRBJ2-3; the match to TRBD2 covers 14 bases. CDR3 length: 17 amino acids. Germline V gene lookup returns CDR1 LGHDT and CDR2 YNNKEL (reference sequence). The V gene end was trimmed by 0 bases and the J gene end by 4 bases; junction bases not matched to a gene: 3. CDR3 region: CASSQDGLAGGSDTQYF. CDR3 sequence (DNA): TGTGCCAGCAGCCAAGACGGACTAGCGGGAGGTTCAGATACGCAGTATTTT.

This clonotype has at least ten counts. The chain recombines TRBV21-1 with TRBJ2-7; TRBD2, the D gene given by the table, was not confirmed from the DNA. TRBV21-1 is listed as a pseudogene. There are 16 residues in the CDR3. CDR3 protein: CASSKVVQGRTYEQYF. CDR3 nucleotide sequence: TGTGCCAGCAGCAAAGTAGTCCAGGGTAGGACCTACGAGCAGTACTTC.

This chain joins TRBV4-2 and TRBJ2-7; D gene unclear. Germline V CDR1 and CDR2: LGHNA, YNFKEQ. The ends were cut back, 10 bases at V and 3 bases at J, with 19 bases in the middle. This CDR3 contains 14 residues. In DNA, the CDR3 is TGTGCCATCGGCCCCGAGCTAGGGTGCTACGAGCAGTACTTC. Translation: CAIGPELGCYEQYF.

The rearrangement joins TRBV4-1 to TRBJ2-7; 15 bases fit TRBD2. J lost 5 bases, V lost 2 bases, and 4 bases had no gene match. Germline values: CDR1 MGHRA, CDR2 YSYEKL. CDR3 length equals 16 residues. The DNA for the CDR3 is TGCGCCAGCAGCCAATCCGGGACTAGCGGGAGGAACGAGCAGTACTTC. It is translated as CASSQSGTSGRNEQYF.

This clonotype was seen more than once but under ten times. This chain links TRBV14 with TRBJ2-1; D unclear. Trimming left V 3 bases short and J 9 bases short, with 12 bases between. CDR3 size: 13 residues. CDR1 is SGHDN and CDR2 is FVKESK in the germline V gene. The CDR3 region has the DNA TGTGCCAGCAGCCAGGGTTTAGCTGGTGAGCAGTTCTTC. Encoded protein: CASSQGLAGEQFF.